A selection of T cell receptor beta chains follows, all from one sample in a study of CD8 T cells in ankylosing spondylitis. TCRdb ran MiXCR on the 5' RACE reads and lists one entry per CDR3 protein. Counted here are roughly 14,000 distinct CDR3 sequences, approximately 2.8% occurring once; the ten biggest clones make up around 10%. The sequenced material came from blood, either unsorted or a sorted T cell fraction (not recorded which). The receptors were sampled from a male donor with ankylosing spondylitis or in good health (not recorded which). Each CDR3 is given with its conserved first and last residue. The D gene is left open where the match is weak. The size field is filled for only some rows; it gives once, few, many or a size class.

abundance	d_gene	j_gene	v_gene	len	CDR3nt	CDR3aa
medium-sized	TRBD1	TRBJ1-3	TRBV9	14	TGTGCCAGCAGCGCCGGGACAGCGCTAAACACCATATATTTT	CASSAGTALNTIYF
-	TRBD2	TRBJ2-2	TRBV9	14	TGTGCCAGCAGCGTAGCGGGGGGATCCGGGGAGCTGTTTTTT	CASSVAGGSGELFF
many	-	TRBJ2-3	TRBV9	15	TGTGCCAGCAGCGGGGGACTTCCCCCCACAGATACGCAGTATTTT	CASSGGLPPTDTQYF
many	-	TRBJ1-1	TRBV9	16	TGTGCCAGCAGCGTAGATCAGGGCAGAATGAACACTGAAGCTTTCTTT	CASSVDQGRMNTEAFF
medium-sized	-	TRBJ2-3	TRBV9	13	TGTGCCAGCAGCGTGGACAACAGGGAAGCGCAGTATTTT	CASSVDNREAQYF
many	TRBD1	TRBJ2-7	TRBV9	13	TGTGCCAGCAGTCCAGGGGGCAGCTACGAGCAGTACTTC	CASSPGGSYEQYF
many	-	TRBJ2-1	TRBV9	14	TGTGCCAGCAGCCCCCGTGGCCTAGCGAATGAGCAGTTCTTC	CASSPRGLANEQFF
many	TRBD2	TRBJ2-1	TRBV9	16	TGTGCCAGCAGCGTAGGCAGCGGGGGGGCTCTCGGTGAGCAGTTCTTC	CASSVGSGGALGEQFF
many	TRBD2	TRBJ2-5	TRBV9	13	TGTGCCAGCAGTGCATGGGGGGGAGAGACCCAGTACTTC	CASSAWGGETQYF
many	TRBD2	TRBJ2-7	TRBV9	15	TGTGCCAGCAGCGTAGGACTAGCGGGAGAGTACGAGCAGTACTTC	CASSVGLAGEYEQYF
-	-	TRBJ2-3	TRBV9	13	TGTGCCAGCAGCACACCGGGGACAGATACGCAGTATTTT	CASSTPGTDTQYF
many	TRBD2	TRBJ2-7	TRBV9	15	TGTGCCAGCAGCGTAGCGGCGGGGGGATTCTACGAGCAGTACTTC	CASSVAAGGFYEQYF
many	-	TRBJ1-2	TRBV9	13	TGTGCCAGCAGCGTAGAACAGGGATATGGCTACACCTTC	CASSVEQGYGYTF
medium-sized	TRBD1	TRBJ1-2	TRBV9	14	TGTGCCAGCAATACCGGGACAGGCCACTATGGCTACACCTTC	CASNTGTGHYGYTF
many	TRBD1	TRBJ2-3	TRBV9	16	TGTGCCAGCAGCCCGCGACAGGGGGTGTGGACAGATACGCAGTATTTT	CASSPRQGVWTDTQYF
medium-sized	-	TRBJ2-2	TRBV9	16	TGTGCCAGCAGCGTAACACAGCTCGCGAACACCGGGGAGCTGTTTTTT	CASSVTQLANTGELFF
medium-sized	TRBD1	TRBJ1-1	TRBV9	16	TGTGCCAGCAGCGCCCCGACCGGGACAGGGGGAACTGAAGCTTTCTTT	CASSAPTGTGGTEAFF
-	-	TRBJ2-1	TRBV9	14	TGTGCCAGCAGCTCAGCCGACGAGGAAAATGAGCAGTTCTTC	CASSSADEENEQFF
medium-sized	-	TRBJ2-5	TRBV9	12	TGTGCCAGCAGCGACAGGGAAGAGACCCAGTACTTC	CASSDREETQYF
medium-sized	TRBD2	TRBJ2-1	TRBV9	19	TGTGCCAGCAGCTCAGGGGCTAGCGGGGGGGCTAGCCCCTACAATGAGCAGTTCTTC	CASSSGASGGASPYNEQFF
many	-	TRBJ2-1	TRBV9	13	TGTGCCAGCAGCTTTCGAGGGGCAGATGAGCAGTTCTTC	CASSFRGADEQFF
medium-sized	TRBD2	TRBJ2-1	TRBV9	19	TGTGCCAGCAGCGTAAACCCTAGCGGGAGGGCCGACTCCTACAATGAGCAGTTCTTC	CASSVNPSGRADSYNEQFF
many	-	TRBJ2-1	TRBV9	15	TGTGCCAGCAGCGTGGCGACCAGCTCCTACAATGAGCAGTTCTTC	CASSVATSSYNEQFF